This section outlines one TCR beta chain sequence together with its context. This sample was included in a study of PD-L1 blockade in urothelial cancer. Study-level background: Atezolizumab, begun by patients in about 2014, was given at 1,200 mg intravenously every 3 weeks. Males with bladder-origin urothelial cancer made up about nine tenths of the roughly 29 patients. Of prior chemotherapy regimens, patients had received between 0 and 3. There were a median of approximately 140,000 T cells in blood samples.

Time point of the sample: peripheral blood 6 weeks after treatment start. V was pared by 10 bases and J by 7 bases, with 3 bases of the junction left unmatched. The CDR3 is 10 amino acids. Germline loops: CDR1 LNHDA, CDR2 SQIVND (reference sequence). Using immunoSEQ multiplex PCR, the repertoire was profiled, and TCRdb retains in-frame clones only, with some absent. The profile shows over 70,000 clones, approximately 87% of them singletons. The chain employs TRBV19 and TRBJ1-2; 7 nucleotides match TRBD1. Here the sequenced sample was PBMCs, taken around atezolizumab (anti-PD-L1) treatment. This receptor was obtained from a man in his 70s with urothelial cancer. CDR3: CATYRGGYTF. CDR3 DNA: TGTGCCACCTACAGGGGTGGCTACACCTTC.